This TCR beta chain was documented in a study of T cell responses to AZD1222 COVID-19 vaccine. Sequencing used immunoSEQ multiplex PCR; TCRdb keeps in-frame clones, though not all of them. The data show some 120,000 clones, 88% seen once. On this clone itself: What it recognizes is unknown.

CDR3 size: 15 residues. The J segment lost 5 bases and the V segment lost 4 bases, leaving 7 bases of the junction unmatched. Germline loops: CDR1 KGHDR, CDR2 SFDVKD. Whole-study results and caveats: White British people made up most donors, females outnumbered males, and clonal diversity was possibly underestimated. It was only a handful of AZD1222 recipients who were seropositive at baseline. Two AZD1222 administrations were followed by greater Spike-specific TCR breadth and depth. Reportedly, nearly half the spike-specific TCRs target unmutated variant regions.

The sample consisted of peripheral blood, taken on day 0 of AZD1222 vaccination. The source of this sequence is an adult in good health. This sequence joins TRBV24-1 and TRBJ2-5; 9 bases align to TRBD1. The CDR3 DNA reads TGTGCCACCAGTGACCCTACAGGGGGCCGGGAGACCCAGTACTTC. As protein: CATSDPTGGRETQYF.